This TCR beta chain originates from a study of cytomegalovirus exposure and HLA in healthy donors. The primer mix had 60 Vbeta and 13 Jbeta primers. Method: immunoSEQ multiplex PCR; TCRdb's copy keeps in-frame clones and lacks some. The sample totals about 200,000 clones. Germline lookup yields CDR1 SNHLY and CDR2 FYNNEI. The CDR3 length is 17 residues. V shed 7 bases and J shed 4 bases, with 22 bases lying between them. The clonotype originates from a boy younger than 18 in good health and CMV-seronegative. The gene calls are TRBV2 and TRBJ2-2; a possible D gene is TRBD2 (7 bases). Sequencing was done on a sample of PBMCs. DNA of the CDR3: TGTGCCAGCATCCAGAACGGGGCGGGGGCCCTCACCGGGGAGCTGTTTTTT. This encodes CASIQNGAGALTGELFF.